The entry below gives a single T cell receptor (beta chain) sequence along with its context. The record originates from a study of T-cell memory formation after mild COVID-19. TCRdb reanalysed the 5' RACE reads using MiXCR and keeps one entry per CDR3 protein. The sample gives almost 250,000 distinct CDR3 sequences, 15% to 17% of which show up once; around 2% is in the top ten. This CDR3 has 14 residues. V lost 5 bases and J lost 6; bases outside the gene matches: 9. Germline CDR1 ENHRY, CDR2 SYGVKD. The receptor comes from an adult woman who had mild COVID-19 (a few samples of this study predate the infection). Cell type and time point are not known. The sequenced sample consisted of PBMCs or a T cell subset sorted from them (not recorded which). This chain connects TRBV10-3 to TRBJ1-2; 7 positions match TRBD1. CDR3 loop: CAISPLATGNGYTF. The CDR3 nucleotides read TGTGCCATCAGTCCGTTAGCGACAGGGAATGGCTACACCTTC.